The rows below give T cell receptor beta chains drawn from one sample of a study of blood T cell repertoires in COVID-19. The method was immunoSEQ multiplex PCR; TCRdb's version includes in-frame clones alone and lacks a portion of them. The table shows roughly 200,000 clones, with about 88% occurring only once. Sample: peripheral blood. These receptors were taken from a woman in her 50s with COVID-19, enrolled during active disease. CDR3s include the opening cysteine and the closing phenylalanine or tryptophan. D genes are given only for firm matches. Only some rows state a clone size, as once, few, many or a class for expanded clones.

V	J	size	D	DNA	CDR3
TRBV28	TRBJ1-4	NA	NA	TGTGCCAGCAGCTTTGGGGGGGGCAGAGGTGAAAAACTGTTTTTT	CASSFGGGRGEKLFF
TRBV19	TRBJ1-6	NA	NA	TGTGCCAGTAATCCAACAGGTATAGGATCACCCCTCCACTTT	CASNPTGIGSPLHF
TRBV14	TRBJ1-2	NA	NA	TGTGCCAGCAGCCCCGACACTAACTATGGCTACACCTTC	CASSPDTNYGYTF
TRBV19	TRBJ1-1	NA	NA	TGTGCCAGTAGTAGGGCGCAGTACAACACTGAAGCTTTCTTT	CASSRAQYNTEAFF
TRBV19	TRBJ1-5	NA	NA	TGTGCCAGTAGTACGATACAGGCCCCCCAGCATTTT	CASSTIQAPQHF
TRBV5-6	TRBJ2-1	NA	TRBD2	TGTGCCAGCAGCTCGGGACTAGCGGGGTCTAATGAGCAGTTCTTC	CASSSGLAGSNEQFF
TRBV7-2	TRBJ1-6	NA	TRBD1	TGTGCCAGCAGCTTAAACAGGGGTCAGTCACCCCTCCACTTT	CASSLNRGQSPLHF
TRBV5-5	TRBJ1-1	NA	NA	TGTGCCAGCAGCTTTCAGGGAGGATTTGAAGCTTTCTTT	CASSFQGGFEAFF
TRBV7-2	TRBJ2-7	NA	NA	TGTGCCAGCAGCCATAGGGCTAGCGCAAGCTCCTACGAGCAGTACTTC	CASSHRASASSYEQYF
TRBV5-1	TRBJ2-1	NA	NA	TGCGCCAGCAGTCACCCTAGGACACCAGGAAGGAATGAGCAGTTCTTC	CASSHPRTPGRNEQFF
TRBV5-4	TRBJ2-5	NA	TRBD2	TGTGCCAGCAGCCCGCGGAGCGGGGGGCCACCCCAAGAGACCCAGTACTTC	CASSPRSGGPPQETQYF
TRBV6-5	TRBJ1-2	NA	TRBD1	TGTGCCAGCAGTCGTACAGGGGGCGGGTTCTATGGCTACACCTTC	CASSRTGGGFYGYTF
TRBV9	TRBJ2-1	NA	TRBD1	TGTGCCAGCAGCCTACAGGGGAGAAGCTCCTACAATGAGCAGTTCTTC	CASSLQGRSSYNEQFF
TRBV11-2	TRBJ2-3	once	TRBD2	TGTGCCAGCACCCTTCGACTAGCGTCAGATACGCAGTATTTT	CASTLRLASDTQYF
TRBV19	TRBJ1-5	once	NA	TGTGCCAGTAGTATAGACCCCCCTCCTCAGCCCCAGCATTTT	CASSIDPPPQPQHF
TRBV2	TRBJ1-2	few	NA	TGTGCCAGCACGTCAGGGTATGGCTACACCTTC	CASTSGYGYTF
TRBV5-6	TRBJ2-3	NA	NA	TGTGCCAGCAGCTTGCGACTGAATACGCAGTATTTT	CASSLRLNTQYF
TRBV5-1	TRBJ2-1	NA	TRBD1	TGCGCCAGCAGCTTGGTCGGGACAGGGTTACACAATGAGCAGTTCTTC	CASSLVGTGLHNEQFF
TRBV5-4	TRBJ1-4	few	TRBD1	TGTGCCAGCAGCTTGGGGGACAGAGGAGGGGAAAAACTGTTTTTT	CASSLGDRGGEKLFF
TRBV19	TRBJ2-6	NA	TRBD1	TGTGCCAGTAGTCCGGGGACAGCGAGCTCTGGGGCCAACGTCCTGACTTTC	CASSPGTASSGANVLTF
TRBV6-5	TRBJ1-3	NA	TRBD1	TGTGCCAGCAGACCGACCGGGACAGGCGGTGACACCATATATTTT	CASRPTGTGGDTIYF
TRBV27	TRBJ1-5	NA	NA	TGTGCCAGCAGTTTGGGGCTAGGTTCTCAGCCCCAGCATTTT	CASSLGLGSQPQHF
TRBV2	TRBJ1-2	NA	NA	TGTGCCAGCTCGAGGATCGGGTATGGCTACACCTTC	CASSRIGYGYTF
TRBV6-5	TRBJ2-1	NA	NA	TGTGCCAGCAGCCTAGGCGCTGAGCAGTTCTTC	CASSLGAEQFF
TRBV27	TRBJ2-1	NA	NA	TGTGCCAGCAGTTTAGACACCTACAATGAGCAGTTCTTC	CASSLDTYNEQFF
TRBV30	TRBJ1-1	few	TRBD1	TGTGCCTGGAACGACAGGGCCACTGAAGCTTTCTTT	CAWNDRATEAFF
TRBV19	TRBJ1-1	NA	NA	TGTGCCAGTATTCAGGGAGGAGCTTTCTTT	CASIQGGAFF
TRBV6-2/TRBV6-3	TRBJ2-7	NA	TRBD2	TGTGCCAGCAGTCGACGCCTAGCGGGGTCTTACGAGCAGTACTTC	CASSRRLAGSYEQYF
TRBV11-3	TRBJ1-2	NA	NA	TGTGCCAGCAGCGCCTTGGGAGGGGCTAACTATGGCTACACCTTC	CASSALGGANYGYTF
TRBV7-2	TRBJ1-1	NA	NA	TGTGCCAGCAGCCAAAGACACGCCGGGGGGAATGAAGCTTTCTTT	CASSQRHAGGNEAFF
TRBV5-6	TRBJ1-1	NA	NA	TGTGCCAGCAGCTTGGCCAAGCTAAACACTGAAGCTTTCTTT	CASSLAKLNTEAFF
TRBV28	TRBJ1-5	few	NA	TGTGCCAGCAGCCAGGGTTCCGGCAATCAGCCCCAGCATTTT	CASSQGSGNQPQHF
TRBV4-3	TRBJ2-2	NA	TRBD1	TGCGCCAGCAGCCAGGACAGGGGGCGAGCCGGGGAGCTGTTTTTT	CASSQDRGRAGELFF
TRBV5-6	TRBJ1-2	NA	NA	TGTGCCAGCAGCGGAAAGGTTAGGGGAACCGCTTACTATGGCTACACCTTC	CASSGKVRGTAYYGYTF
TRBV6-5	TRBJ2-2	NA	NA	TGTGCCAGCAGGGGACTCATCGTCGGGGAGCTGTTTTTT	CASRGLIVGELFF
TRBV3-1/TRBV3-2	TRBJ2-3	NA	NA	TGTGCCAGCAGCCAAACTAGCACAGATACGCAGTATTTT	CASSQTSTDTQYF
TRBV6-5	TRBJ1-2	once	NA	TGTGCCAGCAGGGCCGGGGGGGGCGGCTACACCTTC	CASRAGGGGYTF
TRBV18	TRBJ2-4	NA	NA	TGTGCCAGCTCGCCGGCAGGCAAAAACATTCAGTACTTC	CASSPAGKNIQYF
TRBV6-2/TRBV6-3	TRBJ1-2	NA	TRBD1	TGTGCCAGCAGTTACGGCGAGACAGGGAGCTATGGCTACACCTTC	CASSYGETGSYGYTF
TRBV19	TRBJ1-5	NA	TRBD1	TGTGCCAGTAGTATACGGTGGGACAGGGGTTACAATCAGCCCCAGCATTTT	CASSIRWDRGYNQPQHF
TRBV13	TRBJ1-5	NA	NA	TGTGCCAGCAGCCGCGATAATCAGCCCCAGCATTTT	CASSRDNQPQHF
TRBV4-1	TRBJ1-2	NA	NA	TGCGCCAGCAGCCAGGGTGCGGGGACCTATGGCTACACCTTC	CASSQGAGTYGYTF
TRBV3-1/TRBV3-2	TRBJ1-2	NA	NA	TGTGCCAGCAGCCAAGGTGCCAGGACTAACTATGGCTACACCTTC	CASSQGARTNYGYTF
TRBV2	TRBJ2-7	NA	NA	TGTGCCAGCTCGACTCCCCCCTACGAGCAGTACTTC	CASSTPPYEQYF
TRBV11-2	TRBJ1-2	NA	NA	TGTGCCAGCAGCCCTAAGACTCCGGGGGGCTACACCTTC	CASSPKTPGGYTF
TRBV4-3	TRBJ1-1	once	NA	TGCGCCAGCAGCCAAGATGGACGGGGGGTAAGAGCTTTCTTT	CASSQDGRGVRAFF